This TCR beta chain was captured by sequencing in a study of cytomegalovirus exposure and HLA in healthy donors. Across the study: The 100 to 150 validation repertoires and the roughly 670 first-cohort repertoires shared a platform, a later analysis reported.

For this clone: Its target is unknown.

It was the approximately 120-subject validation cohort, separate from the approximately 620-subject first cohort, to which the donors belonged. Study-wide points: Specificity of a few CMV-associated chains for CMV antigens was verified in vitro. The study labeled fewer than 200 TCR beta chains cytomegalovirus-associated.

CDR3 length equals 13 residues. The ends were cut back, 1 base at V and 4 bases at J, with 7 bases in the middle. The germline V gene has CDR1 SGHVS and CDR2 FNYEAQ. Only in-frame clones appear in the TCRdb table, and some are missing; sequencing was by immunoSEQ multiplex PCR. This table has under 200,000 clones, about 86% appearing once. This chain links TRBV7-6 with TRBJ1-1; no definite D call. The sequence derives from a woman under 30 in good health and CMV-seronegative. Material: PBMCs. CDR3 in DNA: TGTGCCAGCAGCTTAGACGAGGGCACTGAAGCTTTCTTT. This codes for CASSLDEGTEAFF.